This T cell receptor beta chain was sequenced for a study of Ad26.COV2.S vaccination and SARS-CoV-2 variants. Study details: Ad26.COV2.S, an intramuscular injection, was given once or twice 56 days apart. Study conclusions and caveats: Similar non-spike TCR breadth was observed in recipients of vaccine and of placebo. Possibly, TCR breadth and depth analyses underestimated total T cell responses.

Regarding this clone: Its antigen remains unknown.

Trimming cost V 5 bases and J 4 bases, with 14 bases left between them. Germline lookup yields CDR1 GTSNPN and CDR2 SVGIG (reference sequence). The CDR3 sequence is 13 residues long. As for treatment: around 19 received Ad26.COV2.S at low or high dose, single or two shots; roughly five received placebo; per-sample allocation not given. Samples analyzed were those drawn on day 63 after the first vaccine or placebo injection. Ad26.COV2.S expressed prefusion-stabilized spike from the original Wuhan strain. Measured with immunoSEQ multiplex PCR; TCRdb has only the in-frame clones, and not every one. Counted here are some 390,000 clones, over 75% occurring once; the ten biggest clones make up 1.5% to 2%.

The J gene is TRBJ1-1, the V gene TRBV30; a possible D gene is TRBD1 (5 bases). The TCR originated in a person between 18 and 65 years old who received the Ad26.COV2.S COVID-19 vaccine or a placebo. This specimen consisted of peripheral blood, obtained in a trial of Ad26.COV2.S vaccine versus placebo. CDR3 in amino acids: CAWGGQGGTEAFF. In DNA form, the CDR3 reads TGTGCCTGGGGCGGGCAGGGAGGCACTGAAGCTTTCTTT.